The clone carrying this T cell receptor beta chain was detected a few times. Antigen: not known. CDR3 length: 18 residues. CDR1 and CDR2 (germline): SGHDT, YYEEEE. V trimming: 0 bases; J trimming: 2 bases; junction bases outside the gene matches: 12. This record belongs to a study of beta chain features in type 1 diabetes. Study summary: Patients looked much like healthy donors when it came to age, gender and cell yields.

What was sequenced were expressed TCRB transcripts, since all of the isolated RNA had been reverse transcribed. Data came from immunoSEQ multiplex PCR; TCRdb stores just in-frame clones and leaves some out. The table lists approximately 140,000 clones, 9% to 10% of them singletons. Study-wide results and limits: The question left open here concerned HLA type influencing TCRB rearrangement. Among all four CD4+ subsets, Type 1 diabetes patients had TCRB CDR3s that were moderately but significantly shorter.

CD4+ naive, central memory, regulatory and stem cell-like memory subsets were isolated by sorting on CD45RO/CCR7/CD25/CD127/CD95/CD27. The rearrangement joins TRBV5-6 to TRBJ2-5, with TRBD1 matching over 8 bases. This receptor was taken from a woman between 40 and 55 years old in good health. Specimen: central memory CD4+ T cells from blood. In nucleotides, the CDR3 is TGTGCCAGCAGCTTGGGGTGGTGGACAGGGCGGACTCAAGAGACCCAGTACTTC. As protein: CASSLGWWTGRTQETQYF.